The 6 T cell receptor beta chains given below trace back to one sample, sequenced in a study of blood T cell repertoires in COVID-19. Measured with immunoSEQ multiplex PCR; TCRdb has only the in-frame clones, and not every one. Of around 450,000 clones in the sample, around nine tenths were seen once. Source material: PBMCs or T cells enriched from blood (not recorded which). The origin of the receptors is a woman aged 18 to 35 with acute COVID-19.

The chain carries TRBV9 and TRBJ2-2; 13 bases agree with TRBD2. Germline-derived CDR1 and CDR2 are SGDLS and YYNGEE. Trimming took 6 bases from V and 0 from J; bases not matched to a gene: 8. This CDR3 is built from 18 residues. CDR3 nucleotide sequence: TGTGCCAGCACCGATGGACTAGCGGGAGTTTCGAACACCGGGGAGCTGTTTTTT. Residues: CASTDGLAGVSNTGELFF.

V usage is TRBV9 and J usage is TRBJ2-7; the D gene is possibly TRBD1 (6 bases). The CDR3 sequence is 14 residues long. Germline lookup yields CDR1 SGDLS and CDR2 YYNGEE. Trimming left V 3 bases short and J 4 bases short, with 14 bases between. The CDR3 sequence: CASSALDRIYEQYF. The DNA of the CDR3 is TGTGCCAGCAGCGCCCTAGACAGGATTTACGAGCAGTACTTC.

The chain joins TRBV3-1 (or the pseudogene TRBV3-2) to TRBJ1-2; unclear D gene. CDR1 is LGHDT and CDR2 is YNNKEL in the germline V gene (reference sequence). The CDR3 covers 15 residues. Deletions cut 4 bases from V and 1 base from J, with 13 bases between. CDR3 loop: CASSRPPPSNYGYTF. The CDR3 DNA reads TGTGCCAGCAGCCGTCCCCCCCCCAGTAACTATGGCTACACCTTC.

The CDR3 nucleotides are TGTGCCAGCAGCTTAATTTCGGGGGAGACCCAGTACTTC. Its translation: CASSLISGETQYF. The rearrangement joins TRBV5-5 to TRBJ2-5; weak D call: TRBD2 (5 bases). Trimming pared 2 bases from V and 5 bases from J, leaving 10 bases between. Germline values: CDR1 SGHKS, CDR2 YYEKEE (reference sequence). The CDR3 is 13 amino acids.

The chain is built from TRBV5-1 and TRBJ2-5; the match to TRBD1 covers 7 bases. Trimming removed 5 bases from V and 5 bases from J; junction bases left unmatched: 12. This CDR3 is 15 amino acids long. CDR1 SGHRS and CDR2 YFSETQ come from the germline V gene. CDR3 coding DNA: TGCGCCAGCAGAAACCAAGACAGGGATTTCGAGACCCAGTACTTC. Protein product: CASRNQDRDFETQYF.

V gene TRBV3-1 (or the pseudogene TRBV3-2) combines with J gene TRBJ2-3; no clear D. Trimming removed 0 bases at V and 5 bases at J, with 12 bases between. Germline V gene data show CDR1 as LGHDT and CDR2 as YNNKEL (reference sequence). The CDR3 length is 15 residues. CDR3 sequence reads: CASSQEAAYGDTQYF. CDR3 nucleotide sequence: TGTGCCAGCAGCCAAGAGGCGGCGTATGGAGATACGCAGTATTTT.